One and the same sample provided the 10 T cell receptor beta chains below, sequenced in a study of molecular identifiers for immune sequencing clone quantification. TCRdb independently ran MiXCR on the PCR reads; one entry per CDR3 protein. The data contain 400,000 to 600,000 distinct CDR3 sequences, roughly a fifth of them singletons. Material: naive CD8+ T cells from blood, with Jurkat cell RNA spiked in. Subset noted: FACS-sorted CD8+CD4-CCR7+CD45RA+ naive T cells. All receptors derive from a human donor in good health. Some libraries in this study had Jurkat cell RNA spiked in.

This clonotype showed up many times. The CDR3 DNA reads as TGTGCCAGCAGTGACCTCGCCGGCTCCCTTTACAATGAGCAGTTCTTC. This encodes CASSDLAGSLYNEQFF. The chain recombines TRBV28 with TRBJ2-1, with unresolved D. This CDR3 has 16 amino acids. V dropped 5 bases and J dropped 4 bases, with 18 bases sitting between them. Germline CDR1 is MDHEN and CDR2 is SYDVKM.

This clonotype was found many times. The J gene is TRBJ2-7, the V gene TRBV5-1; weak D call: TRBD1 (6 bases). The CDR3 runs 13 residues. Deletions cut 5 bases from V and 2 bases from J, with 11 bases between. Germline loops: CDR1 SGHRS, CDR2 YFSETQ. In DNA, the CDR3 is TGCGCCAGCAGTTATGAGGGGGCCTACGAGCAGTACTTC. As protein: CASSYEGAYEQYF.

Notes on this clonotype: Since no conserved phenylalanine or tryptophan closes the CDR3, a read error is the likely cause. The genes are TRBV6-5 and TRBJ2-1; D is perhaps TRBD2 (6 bases). Per the germline V gene, CDR1 is MNHEY and CDR2 is SVGAGI. There are 14 residues in the CDR3. Deletions cut 2 bases from V and 7 bases from J, with 12 bases between. CDR3 loop: CASSYPGSWNEQFS. As DNA, the CDR3 is TGTGCCAGCAGTTACCCCGGGAGCTGGAATGAGCAGTTCTCC.

This clonotype was seen ten or more times. The chain recombines TRBV9 with TRBJ2-3, with a tentative D call TRBD2 (5 bases). Germline CDR1 SGDLS, CDR2 YYNGEE. The CDR3 is 14 residues long. V was shortened by 4 bases and J by 0 bases, with 9 bases between the two germline ends. The chain's CDR3 is CASSPRTSTDTQYF. Written as DNA, the CDR3 is TGTGCCAGCAGCCCAAGGACTAGCACAGATACGCAGTATTTT.

The V gene is TRBV11-3, the J gene TRBJ2-3, with 9 bases that match TRBD2. Trimming at V came to 1 base and at J to 7 bases, leaving 6 bases not matched to a gene. The germline V gene has CDR1 SGHNT and CDR2 YENEEA. The CDR3 spans 15 residues. CDR3 sequence (DNA): TGTGCCAGCAGCTTAGCGGCGGGAGGGTCATATACGCAGTATTTT. Translating gives CASSLAAGGSYTQYF.

In its sample, this clonotype was seen a few times. This chain uses TRBV6-2 or TRBV6-3 with TRBJ2-4; D possibly corresponds to TRBD2 (5 bases). The CDR3 is 14 amino acids. Trimming removed 6 bases at V and 1 base at J, with 10 bases between. Germline CDR1 reads MNHEY; CDR2 reads SVGEGT. CDR3 loop: CASRGLGAKNIQYF. DNA of the CDR3: TGTGCCAGCAGAGGACTCGGGGCCAAAAACATTCAGTACTTC.

The chain employs TRBV19 and TRBJ2-7; no clear D gene. Germline V lookup: CDR1 LNHDA, CDR2 SQIVND (reference sequence). The CDR3 sequence is 12 residues long. V was trimmed by 4 bases and J by 7 bases, leaving 11 bases between them. The CDR3 reads CASSNASFEQYF. The CDR3 bases are TGTGCCAGTAGTAACGCGAGCTTTGAGCAGTACTTC.

As to this clonotype: The junction differs from germline at one of its ends, possibly a read error. The chain employs TRBV5-1 and TRBJ2-1; 11 bases agree with TRBD2. CDR1 is SGHRS, CDR2 YFSETQ, per germline. The CDR3 loop spans 15 amino acids. The CDR3 bases are TGCGCCGGCAGCTTAGCGGGGGGGCCCTACAATGAGCAGTTCTTC. This codes for CAGSLAGGPYNEQFF. Full variable domain (rest looked up from reference TRBV5-1 and TRBJ2-1): KAGVTQTPRYLIKTRGQQVTLSCSPISGHRSVSWYQQTPGQGLQFLFEYFSETQRNKGNFPGRFSGRQFSNSRSEMNVSTLELGDSALYLCAGSLAGGPYNEQFFGPGTRLTVL.

Remarks on this clonotype: A read error may produce the germline difference seen at one junction end. This CDR3 is CASRLRGAGTGEPFF. The CDR3 DNA is TGTGCCAGCAGACTACGGGGGGCGGGAACCGGGGAGCCGTTTTTT. The rearrangement joins TRBV27 to TRBJ2-2; D may be TRBD2 (7 bases). CDR3 length: 15 amino acids. Germline V gene lookup returns CDR1 MNHEY and CDR2 SMNVEV (reference sequence).

Comments on this clonotype: This may be a read error, as it is one base from a much larger clone. The CDR3 coding sequence is TGTGCCAGCAGTTGGAACAGGGGGCTCGCTGCCAATCAGCCCCAGCATTTT. This encodes CASSWNRGLAANQPQHF. The gene calls are TRBV28 and TRBJ1-5; 9 bases are shared with TRBD1. Trimming at V came to 4 bases and at J to 3 bases, leaving 10 bases not matched to a gene. Germline V gives CDR1 MDHEN, CDR2 SYDVKM. The CDR3 has 17 residues.